One T cell receptor beta chain is described in this entry. This clone was seen once. The target of this receptor is not known. No base qualities exist here, and no much larger clone lies one base off it. This entry comes from a study of cytomegalovirus exposure and HLA in healthy donors (dated by TCRdb to 2017 to 2019). Some background on the complete study: An earlier analysis of approximately 640 of the donors reported 250 to 300 Gb of sequence data and about 100 million unique TCR beta sequences from about 200 million T cells. About 280 gigabases of sequencing data and around 80 million unique TCR sequences made up an early release that covered several hundred HLA-typed donors. Of the roughly 400 genotyped donors, approximately 80% were placed in the genetic ancestry cluster associated with self-reported Caucasian donors. The aim of the study was to test whether cataloging public T cell receptors could identify signatures of past pathogen exposure. The study profiled the T cell repertoires of hundreds of subjects by immunosequencing and related them to cytomegalovirus serostatus. Besides the first cohort of approximately 670 subjects, a separate validation cohort made up of 120 different subjects was used. To predict cytomegalovirus infection status, the study combined high-throughput TCR immunosequencing, statistical association of individual TCRs with disease status, and machine learning. To study patterns of TCR occurrence, a later analysis re-analyzed previously published TCR beta repertoires from under 750 donors and added high-resolution HLA genotyping. In the later analysis, no new phenotypic data were used to find candidate immune exposures; instead, reliance was placed on TCR beta sequences and their occurrence across donors. An earlier analysis of some 500 of the donors applied high-throughput TCR beta sequencing to assess whether each TCR beta V gene segment acted as functional or pseudogenic. Donor age, sex, ethnicity and CMV serostatus were compiled together with the repertoire data. Genome-wide SNP genotypes for about 60% of the roughly 700 donors were used in a later genetic analysis, which treated that subset as a discovery cohort. Every discovery cohort repertoire had been produced on one sequencing platform. HLA typing included class I and class II loci at four-digit resolution. Typing coverage differed by locus: A, B, C, DRB1 and DQB1 were typed in about 629-640 donors, DQA1 in about 510, DPA1 in 600 to 610, and DPB1 in 472. Four to six DR-DQ haplotypes were handled as single units for association and clustering, since linkage in the cohort was strong. Across some 400 genotyped donors of the cohort, an average of about 200,000 unique TCR beta nucleotide sequences per donor were sequenced, and approximately 19% of those sequences were non-productive. What the work shows at the level of the full study, not this receptor alone: A further reported finding was that TCR beta sequences accurately predicted the HLA-A and HLA-B alleles for most subjects in the first cohort. An association between a missense DCLRE1C variant and V-gene and J-gene trimming of TCR beta chains was found in a later genetic analysis and replicated in an independent cohort. Assigning TCR associations to individual alleles was difficult when HLA alleles, especially DR and DQ, strongly co-occurred. Most CMV-associated TCR beta chains appeared to be HLA-restricted in a later analysis, and the HLA associations seemed to be driven largely by CMV exposure. Roughly uniform sequencing depth across donors was assumed in presence/absence analyses, although this assumption may not hold. Several of the top co-occurrence clusters appeared to be linked to parvovirus B19, influenza, CMV and Epstein-Barr virus, according to a later analysis. The classifier was reported to diagnose cytomegalovirus status with high specificity and sensitivity in both the original cohort and the validation cohort. The study gave a list of about 150 TCR beta chains associated with cytomegalovirus. Because counts were too low, approximately 15 rarely observed V segments, including chromosome 9 orphons, were excluded from the earlier analysis of 500 to 700 of the donors. Some IMGT-functional V segments, including TRBV6-2 and TRBV6-3, could not be told apart with the 87-base-pair reads, so those segments were excluded. In an earlier analysis of under 600 of the donors, most TCR beta V segments were observed in productive rearrangements about 87% or about 30% of the time, broadly matching IMGT annotations. A later analysis associated some 17,000 TCR beta sequences with specific HLA alleles at a false discovery rate of 0.05. A group of highly shared sequence variants was considered likely to be a technical artifact of the sequencing pipeline. Because HLA typing was unavailable for some donors at each locus, only the typed subset was used in association tests. This cohort had only TCR beta chains sequenced, and the lack of alpha or paired-chain data limited which features could be detected. It was suggested by the authors that the approach could potentially be generalized to other disease states and immunological phenotypes. Most TCR sequences were observed very rarely across donors, whereas some public TCRs were present in many individuals. A later genetic analysis reported fewer N-insertions in productive TCRs among donors in an Asian-associated ancestry cluster than the roughly 670-donor mean. In a later analysis, HLA-associated TCR beta chains were found to be more clonally expanded and to have lower generation probabilities than equally common non-associated chains. Linkage disequilibrium might explain the correlated functional status among segregating V segments, but an unknown experimental factor could not be excluded. In vitro tests confirmed that a few of the cytomegalovirus-associated TCR beta chains recognize cytomegalovirus antigens. Immune exposure information for the cohort was limited to CMV serostatus. According to a later analysis, TCR association rates differed among HLA loci, with DRB1 alleles showing the most associated TCRs and HLA-C alleles showing the fewest.

The cohort consisted of 670 or so healthy bone marrow donors. Cohort members were all nominally healthy when sampled, although unrecorded immune exposures were likely present. The donor was CMV seronegative and was included in the group of over 300 seronegative cohort members. Each donor provided a peripheral blood sample, and peripheral blood mononuclear cells were used for TCR beta sequencing. The Qiagen DNeasy Blood Extraction Kit was used to extract genomic DNA from the blood cell samples. Measured from the cysteine to the phenylalanine, the CDR3 is 15 residues long. Of all the DNA, just the CDR3 is kept, 45 bases in frame from base 1. The method behind the library was the immunoSEQ multiplex PCR assay. For the multiplex PCR, a mixture combining 60 forward primers for TCR Vbeta segments and 13 reverse primers for TCR Jbeta segments was used. The CDR3 region of rearranged TCR beta genes was amplified from genomic DNA by a multiplex PCR assay. The amplified TCR beta libraries were sequenced on the Illumina HiSeq System as 87-base-pair reads. The original methods were these. In a later analysis, tens of millions of unique TCR beta chains were counted across the roughly 670 repertoires, and roughly 11 million of these chains were shared by at least two donors. To remove PCR and sequencing errors, raw reads were error-corrected and collapsed into unique sequences using a nearest-neighbor algorithm that merged closely related sequences. CDR3 sequences were aligned to IMGT reference sequences to assign V, D and J gene segments. For a sequence to be retained, a match of at least six nucleotides to both a V gene segment and a J gene segment was required. A rearrangement counted as productive if the CDR3 had no stop codons and remained in frame with V and J, and every other rearrangement counted as non-productive. CDR3 was defined according to IMGT convention as the region running from the second conserved V-encoded cysteine to the conserved J-encoded phenylalanine. The earlier analysis of about 640 of the donors excluded any sequence lacking an unambiguous match to a single V gene segment. An earlier analysis of fewer than 750 of the donors called V segments functional above 56.7% productive rearrangements and segregating when the between-donor standard deviation exceeded 5%. A statistical classification framework was built for diagnosing cytomegalovirus status from the catalog of TCR beta chain sequences. In a later analysis, V and J genes were assigned by comparing TCR nucleotide sequences against IMGT/GENE-DB human TR gene sequences. Using the TCRdist pipeline, a later analysis assigned CDR3 sequences along with most-parsimonious VDJ recombination scenarios. In a later analysis, every TCR beta chain was defined by the combination of its CDR3 amino acid sequence and its V-gene family, and reads without a unique V-gene family were dropped. To address suspected cross-contamination and a sequencing artifact, a later analysis removed some 620 highly shared, low-generation-probability nucleotide sequences. In a later analysis, a clonal expansion index for each public chain was calculated from normalized within-repertoire ranks of inferred template counts. A later analysis computed generation probabilities with a VDJ recombination model fitted to out-of-frame rearrangements, and checked the results against IGoR. In a later analysis, TCR-TCR, TCR-HLA and TCR-CMV co-occurrence was scored with hypergeometric tests, and a repertoire-size bias correction was applied to TCR pairs. In a later analysis, false discovery rates were estimated by permuting HLA or CMV assignments 20 times. A later analysis grouped co-occurring TCRs with DBSCAN, adding TCRdist sequence similarity when clustering within HLA-allele-positive subsets. Repertoires with fewer than 30,000 or more than 120,000 public chains were left out of co-occurrence clustering, as were a handful of repertoires with anomalous nucleotide sharing. The table was pulled from immuneACCESS by TCRdb, which kept in-frame rearrangements only. Such tables lose some clones; where checked, under half of the loss comes from unresolved V genes, and the rest has no known cause. V and J calls and clone size come straight from that table; D and trimming were deduced from the DNA. The sample table shows some 150,000 clones, and under 85% are seen once. The top ten clones comprise approximately 2.6% of the sample.

The source is a man aged 18-30 years in good health and CMV-seronegative. The specimen was PBMCs. The chain joins TRBV21-1 to TRBJ2-3; the table calls TRBD2, which could not be checked here. TRBV21-1 is assigned pseudogene status. The CDR3 region has the sequence CASSKVPNFTDTQYF. The bases read TGTGCCAGCAGCAAGGTACCGAACTTCACGGATACGCAGTATTTT.